The 10 T cell receptor beta chains given below trace back to one sample, sequenced in a study of shared clonotypes between healthy human individuals. The protocol was immunoSEQ multiplex PCR, while the TCRdb copy is restricted to in-frame clones and leaves out a portion. The repertoire has some 740,000 clones, 80% to 95% of them found once; the top ten carry about 24%. Selected positively for CCR7 and CD45RO-negative, naive CD8 cells excluded terminally differentiated effector memory CD45RA+ cells. The sequenced sample was naive CD8+ T cells sorted from blood. These receptors were taken from a man aged 25 to 40 in good health.

The chain joins TRBV11-2 to TRBJ1-1, with TRBD1 matching over 9 bases. V lost 5 bases and J lost 8; bases outside the gene matches: 6. The length of the CDR3 is 13 residues. In germline, CDR1 is SGHAT, CDR2 FQNNGV. The CDR3: CASSLGTGKEAFF. The CDR3 coding sequence is TGTGCCAGCAGCCTCGGGACAGGGAAGGAAGCTTTCTTT. The full variable domain, rest sourced from reference TRBV11-2 and TRBJ1-1, is EAGVAQSPRYKIIEKRQSVAFWCNPISGHATLYWYQQILGQGPKLLIQFQNNGVVDDSQLPKDRFSAERLKGVDSTLKIQPAKLEDSAVYLCASSLGTGKEAFFGQGTRLTVV.

The rearrangement uses TRBV4-3 and TRBJ1-1; D may be TRBD1 (5 bases). The germline V gene encodes CDR1 LGHNA and CDR2 YSLEER. The CDR3 has 14 residues. V was cut by 3 bases and J by 6 bases, with 14 bases left in between. As DNA, the CDR3 is TGCGCCAGCAGCCAGGAACTGGGACTACCTGAAGCTTTCTTT. Amino acids: CASSQELGLPEAFF.

The rearrangement uses TRBV6-5 and TRBJ2-2; TRBD2 might be the D (5 bases). The V end lost 6 bases, the J end lost 6 bases, and 11 bases lay between the germline ends. The germline CDR1 and CDR2 sequences are MNHEY and SVGAGI. This CDR3 is 13 amino acids long. The CDR3 bases are TGTGCCAGCAGAATGAGGGTATCCGGGGAGCTGTTTTTT. The encoded protein is CASRMRVSGELFF.

The chain employs TRBV14 and TRBJ2-7; 10 bases fit TRBD1. Germline V lookup: CDR1 SGHDN, CDR2 FVKESK. After removal of 4 bases from V and 6 bases from J, the junction contained 6 bases not matched to a gene. The CDR3 sequence is 14 residues long. The CDR3 is CASSRRDRGAEQYF. The CDR3 bases are TGTGCCAGCAGCCGCCGGGACAGGGGCGCCGAGCAGTACTTC.

The chain joins TRBV4-3 to TRBJ1-2; D is uncertain. Germline CDR1 reads LGHNA; CDR2 reads YSLEER. The CDR3 runs to 14 residues. V was pared by 0 bases and J by 6 bases, with 11 bases between. The CDR3 nucleotides read TGCGCCAGCAGCCAAGAAAAAGGGTTGAATGGCTACACCTTC. It specifies CASSQEKGLNGYTF.

V usage is TRBV27 and J usage is TRBJ2-1; tentative D call: TRBD2 (6 bases). The germline CDR1 and CDR2 sequences are MNHEY and SMNVEV (reference sequence). The CDR3 consists of 16 residues. V was trimmed by 0 bases and J by 6 bases, leaving 15 bases between them. CDR3 in amino acids: CASSLSSGELSNEQFF. The CDR3 nucleotides read TGTGCCAGCAGTTTATCGTCGGGAGAGCTTTCCAATGAGCAGTTCTTC.

The chain joins TRBV19 to TRBJ2-1, with 7 bases matching TRBD2. Germline loops: CDR1 LNHDA, CDR2 SQIVND (reference sequence). V lost 3 bases and J lost 0; bases outside the gene matches: 8. The CDR3 has 17 residues. As DNA, the CDR3 is TGTGCCAGTAGTATTGGTTCGGGCGGGAGCTCCTACAATGAGCAGTTCTTC. Encoded protein: CASSIGSGGSSYNEQFF.

V usage is TRBV27 and J usage is TRBJ2-7; D unresolved. The CDR3 runs to 14 residues. Germline CDR1 MNHEY, CDR2 SMNVEV (reference sequence). V was trimmed by 3 bases and J by 0 bases, leaving 9 bases between them. The CDR3 here is CASSLNPGSYEQYF. CDR3 sequence (DNA): TGTGCCAGCAGTTTGAACCCTGGCTCCTACGAGCAGTACTTC.

The chain links TRBV9 to TRBJ2-7; 10 bases align to TRBD1. After removal of 0 bases from V and 4 bases from J, the junction contained 4 bases not matched to a gene. The length of the CDR3 is 15 residues. Germline V gene sequence: CDR1 SGDLS, CDR2 YYNGEE. The DNA for the CDR3 is TGTGCCAGCAGCGTAGACGGGACAGGGGTTTACGAGCAGTACTTC. It specifies CASSVDGTGVYEQYF.

The rearrangement uses TRBV2 and TRBJ2-7; 13 nucleotides line up with TRBD2. V trimming: 8 bases; J trimming: 5 bases; junction bases outside the gene matches: 9. Germline V gene data show CDR1 as SNHLY and CDR2 as FYNNEI. The CDR3 runs 15 residues. The CDR3 bases are TGTGCCAGCGGAGGGACTAGCGGGATCAGCCACGAGCAGTACTTC. It specifies CASGGTSGISHEQYF. Drawing the rest from reference TRBV2 and TRBJ2-7, the complete variable domain is EPEVTQTPSHQVTQMGQEVILRCVPISNHLYFYWYRQILGQKVEFLVSFYNNEISEKSEIFDDQFSVERPDGSNFTLKIRSTKLEDSAMYFCASGGTSGISHEQYFGPGTRLTVT.